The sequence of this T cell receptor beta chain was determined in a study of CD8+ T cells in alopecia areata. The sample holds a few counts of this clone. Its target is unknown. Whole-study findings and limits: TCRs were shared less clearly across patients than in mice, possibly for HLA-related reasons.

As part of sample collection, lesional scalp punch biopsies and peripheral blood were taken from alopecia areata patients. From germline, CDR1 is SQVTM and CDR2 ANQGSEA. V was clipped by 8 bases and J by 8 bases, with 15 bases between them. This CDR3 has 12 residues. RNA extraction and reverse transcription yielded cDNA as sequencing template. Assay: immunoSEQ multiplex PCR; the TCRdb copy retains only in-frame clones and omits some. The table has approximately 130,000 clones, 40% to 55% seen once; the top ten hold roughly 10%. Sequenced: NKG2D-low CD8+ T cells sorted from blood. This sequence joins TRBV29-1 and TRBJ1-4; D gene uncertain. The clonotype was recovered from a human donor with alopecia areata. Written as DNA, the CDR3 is TGCAGCCTACTGACCTGGGAGGAAAAACTGTTTTTT. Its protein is CSLLTWEEKLFF. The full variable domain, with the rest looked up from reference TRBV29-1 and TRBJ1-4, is SAVISQKPSRDICQRGTSLTIQCQVDSQVTMMFWYRQQPGQSLTLIATANQGSEATYESGFVIDKFPISRPNLTFSTLTVSNMSPEDSSIYLCSLLTWEEKLFFGSGTQLSVL.